These 31 T cell receptor beta chains were sequenced from one sample in a study of T cells in tuberculosis. The repertoire was sequenced with immunoSEQ multiplex PCR; TCRdb's copy has only in-frame clones and lacks some. The sample carries about 34,000 clones, approximately 91% recorded once. The specimen sequenced was PBMCs. These receptors came from a donor aged 10-29 years with latent tuberculosis or without tuberculosis infection.

The V gene is TRBV5-1, the J gene TRBJ1-2; no reliable D call. The CDR3 is 12 residues long. Germline V lookup: CDR1 SGHRS, CDR2 YFSETQ. V lost 5 bases and J 8 bases, leaving 13 bases between the germline ends. The CDR3 nucleotides are TGCGCCAGCAGTGGGCCCTCCGACGGCTACACCTTC. Amino acid sequence: CASSGPSDGYTF.

The rearrangement links TRBV18 to TRBJ1-5; TRBD1 matches at 8 bases. J lost 8 bases, V lost 3 bases, and 9 bases had no gene match. CDR1 is KGHSH and CDR2 is LQKENI in the germline V gene. The CDR3 loop spans 15 amino acids. The CDR3 bases are TGTGCCAGCTCACCCGGGACAGGAGGGTCGGAGCCCCAGCATTTT. Residues: CASSPGTGGSEPQHF.

This clone came up once. This chain joins TRBV4-1 and TRBJ1-6; 8 positions match TRBD1. The CDR3 covers 16 residues. V trimming: 2 bases; J trimming: 10 bases; junction bases outside the gene matches: 10. CDR1 and CDR2 from the germline V gene are MGHRA and YSYEKL. For the CDR3, the DNA is TGCGCCAGCAGCCAACAGACAGGGGACAGAGGATCACCCCTCCACTTT. Translation: CASSQQTGDRGSPLHF.

The chain employs TRBV28 and TRBJ1-2; D perhaps matches TRBD1 (6 bases). CDR3 length equals 14 residues. The V end was cut by 3 bases, the J end by 3 bases, with 11 bases between. Germline CDR1 MDHEN, CDR2 SYDVKM. DNA of the CDR3: TGTGCCAGCAGTTTCCGGACAGATTACTATGGCTACACCTTC. Amino acid sequence: CASSFRTDYYGYTF.

The chain carries TRBV14 and TRBJ2-1, with 10 bases matching TRBD2. J gave up 8 bases and V 1 base, and 5 bases lay outside the gene matches. CDR1 and CDR2 from the germline V gene are SGHDN and FVKESK. The CDR3 length is 15 residues. CDR3 sequence (DNA): TGTGCCAGCAGCCAAGCTAGCGGGGGCAGCGATGAGCAGTTCTTC. Amino acids: CASSQASGGSDEQFF.

This chain links TRBV9 with TRBJ2-7; 14 bases are shared with TRBD2. Trimming at V came to 5 bases and at J to 6 bases, leaving 4 bases not matched to a gene. From germline, CDR1 is SGDLS and CDR2 YYNGEE. The CDR3 extends over 14 amino acids. Here the CDR3 reads CASSMGLAGVEQYF. Here the CDR3 DNA reads TGTGCCAGCAGTATGGGACTAGCGGGAGTCGAGCAGTACTTC.

V usage is TRBV28 and J usage is TRBJ1-5; no clear D. V lost 6 bases to trimming and J lost 4 bases, with 7 bases between them. Germline CDR1 and CDR2: MDHEN and SYDVKM. This CDR3 spans 12 amino acids. CDR3 residues: CASRTPNQPQHF. CDR3 bases: TGTGCCAGCAGGACACCTAATCAGCCCCAGCATTTT.

This rearrangement joins TRBV18 to TRBJ2-1; D is unresolved. CDR3 length: 13 amino acids. Germline V gene lookup returns CDR1 KGHSH and CDR2 LQKENI. Trimming left V 1 base short and J 6 bases short, with 7 bases between. The CDR3 here is CASSPHPGNEQFF. The DNA for the CDR3 is TGTGCCAGCTCACCACACCCGGGCAATGAGCAGTTCTTC.

The chain is built from TRBV4-3 and TRBJ2-1, with TRBD2 matching over 11 bases. Per germline, CDR1 LGHNA and CDR2 YSLEER. V was pared by 0 bases and J by 4 bases, with 5 bases of the junction left unmatched. The CDR3 has 17 amino acids. In DNA form, the CDR3 reads TGCGCCAGCAGCCAAGACTCGCTAGCGGGAGGATACAATGAGCAGTTCTTC. Amino acid sequence: CASSQDSLAGGYNEQFF.

This chain joins TRBV2 and TRBJ2-7; 9 nucleotides match TRBD2. The V segment lost 8 bases and the J segment 2 bases; nucleotides outside the gene matches: 7. CDR1 SNHLY and CDR2 FYNNEI come from the germline V gene. The CDR3 totals 14 residues. The chain's CDR3 is CASYEAGGTYEQYF. The CDR3, as DNA: TGTGCCAGCTACGAGGCGGGAGGGACCTACGAGCAGTACTTC.

The chain combines TRBV6-5 with TRBJ1-5, with D perhaps matching TRBD1 (6 bases). V was trimmed by 8 bases and J by 5 bases, leaving 19 bases between them. Germline assignment: CDR1 MNHEY and CDR2 SVGAGI. The CDR3 extends over 15 amino acids. The CDR3 DNA follows: TGTGCCAGCGGGTCGGGCCCGAAGGGGGATCAGCCCCAGCATTTT. Protein sequence: CASGSGPKGDQPQHF.

V is TRBV5-6 and J is TRBJ1-1; TRBD1 matches 7 bases. CDR1 and CDR2 (germline): SGHDT, YYEEEE. The trim removed 4 bases at V and 0 bases at J, leaving 12 bases unmatched. The CDR3 is made up of 17 amino acids. CDR3 coding DNA: TGTGCCAGCAGCCGTTGGATGGGACAGCACATGAACACTGAAGCTTTCTTT. Protein: CASSRWMGQHMNTEAFF.

The chain links TRBV7-6 to TRBJ2-7, with 14 bases fitting TRBD2. The ends lost 0 bases at V and 7 bases at J; junction bases unmatched: 2. The CDR3 sequence is 15 residues long. The germline V gene has CDR1 SGHVS and CDR2 FNYEAQ. The CDR3 sequence: CASSLATSGGAEQYF. The CDR3 DNA follows: TGTGCCAGCAGCTTAGCGACTAGCGGGGGGGCTGAGCAGTACTTC.

The chain has TRBV9 and TRBJ1-5, with 7 bases matching TRBD1. V was clipped by 4 bases and J by 5 bases; unmatched bases: 3. The CDR3 length is 13 residues. Germline values: CDR1 SGDLS, CDR2 YYNGEE. Written as DNA, the CDR3 is TGTGCCAGCAGCACAGGGGATTATCAGCCCCAGCATTTT. Translation gives CASSTGDYQPQHF.

The rearrangement links TRBV30 to TRBJ2-3; possible D gene TRBD2, 6 bases. This CDR3 region has 15 residues. V gave up 0 bases and J gave up 2 bases, with 12 bases separating them. CDR1 is GTSNPN and CDR2 is SVGIG in the germline V gene (reference sequence). CDR3 sequence reads: CAWSVLGEDTDTQYF. In nucleotides, the CDR3 is TGTGCCTGGAGTGTACTCGGGGAGGACACAGATACGCAGTATTTT.

This clone occurred once. This chain joins TRBV9 and TRBJ2-2; TRBD2 aligns across 10 bases. The CDR3 extends over 16 amino acids. The trim removed 0 bases at V and 7 bases at J, leaving 6 bases unmatched. From germline, CDR1 is SGDLS and CDR2 YYNGEE. The CDR3 reads CASSVAAGGTDGELFF. In DNA, the CDR3 is TGTGCCAGCAGCGTAGCAGCGGGGGGGACCGACGGGGAGCTGTTTTTT. Using reference TRBV9 and TRBJ2-2 for the parts outside the CDR3, the full variable domain is DSGVTQTPKHLITATGQRVTLRCSPRSGDLSVYWYQQSLDQGLQFLIQYYNGEERAKGNILERFSAQQFPDLHSELNLSSLELGDSALYFCASSVAAGGTDGELFFGEGSRLTVL.

This chain links TRBV7-8 with TRBJ2-1; the D gene is possibly TRBD2 (5 bases). The germline CDR1 and CDR2 sequences are SGHVS and FQNEAQ. CDR3 length: 14 amino acids. The V end was cut by 7 bases, the J end by 5 bases, with 15 bases between. This chain's CDR3 is CASTPGIGHNEQFF. The CDR3 coding sequence is TGTGCCAGCACCCCCGGGATTGGACACAATGAGCAGTTCTTC.

The V gene is TRBV4-1, the J gene TRBJ1-6, with unresolved D. V dropped 2 bases and J dropped 5 bases, with 19 bases sitting between them. The CDR3 runs 18 residues. Germline V gene data show CDR1 as MGHRA and CDR2 as YSYEKL. CDR3: CASSQPLPQNRHNSPLHF. Here the CDR3 DNA reads TGCGCCAGCAGCCAACCCCTGCCCCAGAACCGTCATAATTCACCCCTCCACTTT.

The chain joins TRBV19 to TRBJ2-5, with TRBD1 matching over 9 bases. Germline CDR1 LNHDA, CDR2 SQIVND (reference sequence). This CDR3 is 14 amino acids long. The V segment lost 3 bases and the J segment 6 bases; nucleotides outside the gene matches: 5. The CDR3 reads CASSMTDRGQTQYF. The DNA for the CDR3 is TGTGCCAGTAGTATGACGGACAGGGGTCAGACCCAGTACTTC.

This chain uses TRBV10-3 with TRBJ1-2, with D tentatively TRBD1 (6 bases). CDR1 is ENHRY and CDR2 is SYGVKD in the germline V gene. This CDR3 region has 12 residues. V was cut by 7 bases and J by 7 bases, with 13 bases left in between. In DNA form, the CDR3 reads TGTGCCATCACGGACAGCGGGGTTGGCTACACCTTC. This gives the protein CAITDSGVGYTF.

The chain combines TRBV2 with TRBJ2-1, with D perhaps TRBD2 (5 bases). Germline assignment: CDR1 SNHLY and CDR2 FYNNEI. V lost 8 bases and J lost 7, with 15 bases in between. The CDR3 contains 13 residues. The CDR3 spells CASFSLGVNEQFF. For the CDR3, the DNA is TGTGCCAGCTTTAGTTTGGGAGTAAATGAGCAGTTCTTC.

This rearrangement joins TRBV7-2 to TRBJ2-2; tentatively, D is TRBD2 (6 bases). V lost 2 bases and J lost 2, with 18 bases in between. The germline gives CDR1 SGHTA, CDR2 FQGNSA. This CDR3 is built from 18 residues. CDR3 in DNA: TGTGCCAGCAGCTTAAAATTCGTGGCGGGAACAAACACCGGGGAGCTGTTTTTT. Amino acids: CASSLKFVAGTNTGELFF.

CDR3 protein: CASSDFQQARYF. DNA of the CDR3: TGTGCCAGCAGTGATTTTCAACAGGCGCGGTACTTC. V gene TRBV2 combines with J gene TRBJ2-7; D may be TRBD1 (5 bases). The germline V gene has CDR1 SNHLY and CDR2 FYNNEI. V was trimmed by 3 bases and J by 12 bases, leaving 15 bases between them. This CDR3 spans 12 amino acids.

The chain couples TRBV19 to TRBJ1-3; TRBD1 is a possible D gene (5 bases). The germline CDR1 and CDR2 sequences are LNHDA and SQIVND (reference sequence). CDR3 length: 14 residues. V was clipped by 2 bases and J by 8 bases, with 13 bases between them. This chain's CDR3 is CASSIRQSADTIYF. In DNA form, the CDR3 reads TGTGCCAGTAGTATACGACAGTCGGCGGACACCATATATTTT.

This chain links TRBV10-3 with TRBJ2-1; TRBD2 matches 7 bases. The CDR3 has 13 residues. CDR1 is ENHRY, CDR2 SYGVKD, per germline. As DNA, the CDR3 is TGTGCGACCAGCGGGGAAAGGGAAAATGAGCAGTTCTTC. It encodes CATSGERENEQFF.

V and J are TRBV7-3 and TRBJ1-5; no clear D gene. V was cut by 8 bases and J by 1 base, with 9 bases left in between. Germline CDR1 reads SGHTA; CDR2 reads FQGTGA. This CDR3 has 13 amino acids. This chain's CDR3 is CASGGRSNQPQHF. The CDR3 nucleotides read TGTGCCAGCGGAGGTAGGAGCAATCAGCCCCAGCATTTT.

This clone came up a few times. V is TRBV6-6 and J is TRBJ2-1, with 10 nucleotides matching TRBD2. The CDR3 contains 16 residues. Germline values: CDR1 MNHNY, CDR2 SVGAGI (reference sequence). With V trimmed by 4 bases and J by 3 bases, 6 bases remained unmatched. The CDR3 is CASSSLAGGLYNEQFF. The CDR3 region has the DNA TGTGCCAGCAGTTCCTTAGCGGGGGGCCTCTACAATGAGCAGTTCTTC.

As concerns this clone: This specimen includes other DNA sequences encoding the same CDR3. V and J are TRBV5-1 and TRBJ2-1; TRBD1 aligns across 7 bases. Germline V gene data show CDR1 as SGHRS and CDR2 as YFSETQ. The CDR3 is 14 residues long. V lost 0 bases, J lost 7 bases, and 4 bases stayed unmatched. The CDR3 here is CASSLVTGWNEQFF. In DNA, the CDR3 is TGCGCCAGCAGCTTGGTGACAGGGTGGAATGAGCAGTTCTTC.

This chain connects TRBV4-1 to TRBJ2-3; possibly TRBD2 for D (5 bases). Trimming left V 4 bases short and J 2 bases short, with 16 bases between. Germline-derived CDR1 and CDR2 are MGHRA and YSYEKL. The length of the CDR3 is 16 residues. In DNA form, the CDR3 reads TGCGCCAGCAGCCTGAGCGAGGGTCCCCCCACAGATACGCAGTATTTT. It is translated as CASSLSEGPPTDTQYF.

In this sample, this clone turned up once. V is TRBV11-2 and J is TRBJ2-1; 11 bases are shared with TRBD1. Germline V gene sequence: CDR1 SGHAT, CDR2 FQNNGV. The CDR3 is made up of 16 amino acids. Trimming took 5 bases from V and 6 from J; bases not matched to a gene: 9. The CDR3 protein is CASSRAPGQGGNEQFF. Here the CDR3 DNA reads TGTGCCAGCAGCCGCGCCCCGGGACAGGGGGGCAATGAGCAGTTCTTC.

The chain has TRBV11-2 and TRBJ1-1; 8 bases map to TRBD1. The length of the CDR3 is 14 residues. The V segment lost 3 bases and the J segment 6 bases; nucleotides outside the gene matches: 6. In germline, CDR1 is SGHAT, CDR2 FQNNGV. CDR3 DNA sequence: TGTGCCAGCAGCTTCGGGACAGGAATGGCTGAAGCTTTCTTT. Translating gives CASSFGTGMAEAFF. The full variable domain, with the rest looked up from reference TRBV11-2 and TRBJ1-1, is EAGVAQSPRYKIIEKRQSVAFWCNPISGHATLYWYQQILGQGPKLLIQFQNNGVVDDSQLPKDRFSAERLKGVDSTLKIQPAKLEDSAVYLCASSFGTGMAEAFFGQGTRLTVV.